This T cell receptor beta chain was captured by sequencing in a study of blood T cell repertoires in COVID-19. Overall study: Sites in the United States, Italy and Spain provided acute and convalescent COVID-19 samples. From T cells, B-cell-depleted T cells, or PBMCs came the material, which was cDNA or gDNA.

With regard to this clone: This clone may be a read error of a much larger clone one base away.

In the original workflow: Estimated nucleated cell counts came from reference gene primer amplification. TCRdb's table, derived via immunoSEQ multiplex PCR, lists solely in-frame clones and lacks some. That table is the source of V, J and clone size, and D and trimming were worked out from the DNA. The sample records under 200,000 clones, around 82% being singletons. This sequence originates from a man aged 18 to 29 with active or convalescent COVID-19. Material: peripheral blood.

The CDR3 sequence is CASSLGGEQYF. As DNA, the CDR3 is TGTGCCAGCAGCTTGGGCGGAGAGCAGTACTTC. This chain uses TRBV5-8 with TRBJ2-7; unclear D gene. Trimming pared 0 bases from V and 7 bases from J, leaving 5 bases between. The length of the CDR3 is 11 residues. The germline gives CDR1 SGHTS, CDR2 YDEGEE.